The TCR beta chain under discussion was sequenced for a study of T cell repertoires in cytomegalovirus infection. The CDR3 contains 16 residues. V lost 5 bases and J 4 bases, leaving 20 bases between the germline ends. Germline V gene data show CDR1 as MNHEY and CDR2 as SMNVEV (reference sequence). TCRdb reprocessed the reads via MiXCR and lists one record per CDR3 protein. The sample has under 800,000 distinct CDR3 sequences, approximately 24% seen once. This clonotype has only a few counts. The sequenced sample consisted of CD8+ T cells from PBMCs. This sequence was found in a human donor in good health (CMV status not recorded). Some clones in this sample may be carry-over from other donors' samples. This chain connects TRBV27 to TRBJ1-2, with D possibly matching TRBD1 (6 bases). The CDR3 coding sequence is TGTGCCAGCAGTCCCGAAGACAGGTCCGCTATCTATGGCTACACCTTC. This gives the protein CASSPEDRSAIYGYTF.